The 7 T cell receptor beta chains in this list originate from one sample, sequenced in a study of long-term antiretroviral therapy in people with HIV. This was the immunoSEQ v3.0 assay at survey level. Sequenced by immunoSEQ multiplex PCR; TCRdb stores in-frame clones only, minus some. The sample has 15,000 to 20,000 clones, roughly 80% seen once. Material: unsorted PBMCs, obtained around 2.1 years before starting antiretroviral therapy. All receptors come from a man aged 30 to 39 with HIV.

The chain couples TRBV10-3 to TRBJ2-3; 10 bases are shared with TRBD1. Looked up from germline, CDR1 is ENHRY and CDR2 is SYGVKD. The CDR3 is made up of 16 amino acids. The trim removed 0 bases at V and 3 bases at J, leaving 3 bases unmatched. DNA for the CDR3: TGTGCCATCAGTGAGTCCCCGGGACAGGGGACAGATACGCAGTATTTT. Its translation: CAISESPGQGTDTQYF.

The chain recombines TRBV19 with TRBJ1-1; 8 bases are a match to TRBD1. V gave up 3 bases and J gave up 10 bases; unmatched junction bases: 4. This CDR3 has 12 amino acids. Germline values: CDR1 LNHDA, CDR2 SQIVND (reference sequence). CDR3 DNA sequence: TGTGCCAGTAGTATCGGACAGGGAGGAGCTTTCTTT. Residues: CASSIGQGGAFF.

This rearrangement joins TRBV28 to TRBJ2-7; 9 bases match TRBD1. The CDR3 runs to 12 residues. J lost 7 bases, V lost 7 bases, and 5 bases had no gene match. Germline V gives CDR1 MDHEN, CDR2 SYDVKM. The DNA for the CDR3 is TGTGCCAGCAAGACAGGGGGTTTTGAGCAGTACTTC. Translating gives CASKTGGFEQYF.

By share, this clone ranks as large. The gene calls are TRBV5-1 and TRBJ2-3; 10 bases are shared with TRBD1. The trim removed 7 bases at V and 4 bases at J, leaving 6 bases unmatched. The CDR3 loop spans 14 amino acids. Germline-derived CDR1 and CDR2 are SGHRS and YFSETQ. This CDR3 reads CASEGTGEPDTQYF. CDR3 DNA sequence: TGCGCCAGCGAAGGGACAGGGGAGCCAGATACGCAGTATTTT.

This clone was detected only once. The gene calls are TRBV19 and TRBJ1-2; tentatively, D is TRBD1 (5 bases). The CDR3 has 14 amino acids. Trimming left V 4 bases short and J 3 bases short, with 12 bases between. Germline CDR1 LNHDA, CDR2 SQIVND (reference sequence). CDR3 protein: CASSRSPGDYGYTF. The CDR3 DNA reads TGTGCCAGTAGTAGATCCCCGGGGGACTATGGCTACACCTTC.

This clone was observed a few times. The chain combines TRBV4-1 with TRBJ2-3, with 8 bases fitting TRBD2. The CDR3 is 15 amino acids. The germline CDR1 and CDR2 sequences are MGHRA and YSYEKL. The V and J ends lost 7 bases and 0 bases, in that order; junction bases with no gene match: 6. The CDR3 region is CASTLAGLSTDTQYF. CDR3 in DNA: TGCGCCAGCACTTTAGCGGGGCTAAGCACAGATACGCAGTATTTT.

The chain carries TRBV14 and TRBJ1-1; a weak D match, TRBD1 (6 bases). The germline V and J ends were trimmed by 8 bases and 1 base, with 14 bases remaining between them. The CDR3 has 14 residues. Per germline, CDR1 SGHDN and CDR2 FVKESK. CDR3 region: CASSPGQTNTEAFF. The DNA for the CDR3 is TGTGCCAGCTCACCCGGACAGACGAACACTGAAGCTTTCTTT.